The next 4 T cell receptor beta chains were all read from a single sample in a study of a mutant IDH1 vaccine in newly diagnosed glioma (dated by TCRdb to the early 2020s). The method was the immunoSEQ multiplex PCR assay. TCRdb's version of the immuneACCESS table is confined to in-frame rearrangements and falls short of the full clone set. An unresolved V gene accounts for under half of the shortfall where checked; the remainder is of unknown origin. In this sample the table shows around 100,000 clones, 85% to 90% of which occur a single time. 0.6% to 0.75% of the sample lies in the top ten. Explained via the paper, the time point label denotes: week 11, during vaccination. Every vaccine dose consisted of 300 ug of a 20-mer mutant IDH1 peptide in Montanide, administered subcutaneously together with topical imiquimod. No antigen is known for these receptors. This specimen was PBMCs, taken from a glioma patient whose treatment included an IDH1 peptide vaccine. Receptor source: a woman aged 45-59 years with glioma.

The rearrangement links TRBV28 to TRBJ2-3; 11 positions match TRBD2. Per germline, CDR1 MDHEN and CDR2 SYDVKM. This CDR3 is built from 17 residues. Germline trimming cut 4 bases from V and 1 base from J; bases unmatched to any gene: 7. CDR3 DNA: TGTGCCAGCAGTTATCCTAGCGGGAGGTTTGGCACAGATACGCAGTATTTT. Protein: CASSYPSGRFGTDTQYF.

This chain connects TRBV6-6 to TRBJ2-7, with D possibly being TRBD1 (5 bases). Trimming stripped 0 bases from V and 6 bases from J, with 6 bases between. Germline V gives CDR1 MNHNY, CDR2 SVGAGI (reference sequence). This CDR3 spans 12 amino acids. CDR3 loop: CASSYSDTEQYF. CDR3 coding DNA: TGTGCCAGCAGTTACTCGGACACCGAGCAGTACTTC.

The chain combines TRBV28 with TRBJ2-7; the D call may be TRBD1 or TRBD2 (6 bases each). The ends were cut back, 7 bases at V and 4 bases at J, with 20 bases in the middle. From germline, CDR1 is MDHEN and CDR2 SYDVKM. The CDR3 loop spans 15 amino acids. The chain's CDR3 is CASIRGRGRGYEQYF. The CDR3 nucleotides are TGTGCCAGCATTCGGGGGCGGGGCAGGGGATACGAGCAGTACTTC.

The J gene is TRBJ1-3, the V gene TRBV7-2; TRBD1 might be the D (5 bases). Trimming stripped 3 bases from V and 0 bases from J, with 12 bases between. The CDR3 is 16 amino acids. Per the germline V gene, CDR1 is SGHTA and CDR2 is FQGNSA. The CDR3 DNA reads TGTGCCAGCAGCTTCCGGACACCGGTCTCTGGAAACACCATATATTTT. Translation: CASSFRTPVSGNTIYF.